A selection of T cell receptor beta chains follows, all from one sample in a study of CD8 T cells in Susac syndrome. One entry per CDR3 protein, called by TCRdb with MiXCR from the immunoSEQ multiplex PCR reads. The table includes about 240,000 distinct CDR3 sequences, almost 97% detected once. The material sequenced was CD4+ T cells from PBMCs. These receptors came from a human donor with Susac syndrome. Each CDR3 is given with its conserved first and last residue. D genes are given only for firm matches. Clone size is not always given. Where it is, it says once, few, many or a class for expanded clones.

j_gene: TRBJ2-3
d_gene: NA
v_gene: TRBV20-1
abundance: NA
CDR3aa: CSDKGTTDTQYF
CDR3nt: TGCAGTGACAAGGGGACGACAGATACGCAGTATTTT

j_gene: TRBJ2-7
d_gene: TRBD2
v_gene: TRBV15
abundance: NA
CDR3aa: CATSRDEGLAGPYEQYF
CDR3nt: TGTGCCACCAGCAGAGATGAAGGCCTAGCGGGACCCTACGAGCAGTACTTC

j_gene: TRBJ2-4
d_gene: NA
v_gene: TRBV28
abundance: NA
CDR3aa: CASSPGGTKNIQYF
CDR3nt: TGTGCCAGCAGTCCCGGAGGGACCAAAAACATTCAGTACTTC

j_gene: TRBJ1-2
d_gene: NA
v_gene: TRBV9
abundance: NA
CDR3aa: CASSVAQANYGYTF
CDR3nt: TGTGCCAGCAGCGTAGCTCAGGCAAACTATGGCTACACCTTC

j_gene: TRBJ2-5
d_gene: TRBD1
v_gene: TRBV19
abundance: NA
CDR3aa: CASHRGFGETQYF
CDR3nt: TGTGCCAGCCACAGGGGATTTGGAGAGACCCAGTACTTC

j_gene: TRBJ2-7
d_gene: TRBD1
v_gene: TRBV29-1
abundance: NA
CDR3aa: CSVGDRGNYEQYF
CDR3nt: TGCAGCGTTGGGGACAGGGGAAACTACGAGCAGTACTTC

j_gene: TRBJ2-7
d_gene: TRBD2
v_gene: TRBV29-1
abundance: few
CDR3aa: CSVGELAGGPPYEQYF
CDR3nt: TGCAGCGTTGGTGAACTAGCGGGGGGTCCTCCCTACGAGCAGTACTTC

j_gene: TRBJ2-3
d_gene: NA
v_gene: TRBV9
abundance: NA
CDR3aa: CASSFSGRISTDTQYF
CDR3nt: TGTGCCAGCAGCTTCAGCGGGCGGATTAGCACAGATACGCAGTATTTT

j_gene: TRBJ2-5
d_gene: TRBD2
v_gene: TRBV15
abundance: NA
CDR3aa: CATSRDLAGETQYF
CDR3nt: TGTGCCACCAGCAGAGATCTAGCGGGAGAGACCCAGTACTTC

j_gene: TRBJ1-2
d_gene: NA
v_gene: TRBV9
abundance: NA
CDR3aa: CASSRGSIGNYGYTF
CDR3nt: TGTGCCAGCAGCCGTGGGTCTATTGGGAACTATGGCTACACCTTC

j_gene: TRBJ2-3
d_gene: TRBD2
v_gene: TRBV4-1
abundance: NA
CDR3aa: CASSPIGSGTLTDTQYF
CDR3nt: TGCGCCAGCAGCCCCATCGGTAGCGGGACCCTCACAGATACGCAGTATTTT

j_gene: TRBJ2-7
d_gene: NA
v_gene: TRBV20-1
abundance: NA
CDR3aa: CSATPTGPYEQYF
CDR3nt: TGCAGTGCTACCCCTACAGGACCCTACGAGCAGTACTTC

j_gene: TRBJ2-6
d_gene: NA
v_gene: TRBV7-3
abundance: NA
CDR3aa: CASSLARTTTDSGANVLTF
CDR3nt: TGTGCCAGCAGCTTAGCCCGAACCACGACTGATTCTGGGGCCAACGTCCTGACTTTC

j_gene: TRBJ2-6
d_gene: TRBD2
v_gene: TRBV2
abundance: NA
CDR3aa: CASRGTSFGANVLTF
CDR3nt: TGTGCCAGCAGGGGGACTAGCTTTGGGGCCAACGTCCTGACTTTC

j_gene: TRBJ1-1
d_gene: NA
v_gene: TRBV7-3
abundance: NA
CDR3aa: CASSRKGSPDTEAFF
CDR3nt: TGTGCCAGCAGTCGTAAAGGGTCCCCCGACACTGAAGCTTTCTTT

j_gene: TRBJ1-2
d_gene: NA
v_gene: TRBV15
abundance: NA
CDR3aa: CATAITSGLGGYTF
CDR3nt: TGTGCCACCGCAATCACTAGTGGTTTGGGCGGCTACACCTTC

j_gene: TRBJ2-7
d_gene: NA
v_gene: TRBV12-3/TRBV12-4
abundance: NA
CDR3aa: CASSLNGGSYEQYF
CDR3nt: TGTGCCAGCAGCCTAAACGGGGGCTCCTACGAGCAGTACTTC

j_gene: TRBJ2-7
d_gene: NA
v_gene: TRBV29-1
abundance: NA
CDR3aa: CSVRPHSYEQHF
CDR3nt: TGCAGCGTTCGCCCACACTCCTACGAGCAGCACTTC

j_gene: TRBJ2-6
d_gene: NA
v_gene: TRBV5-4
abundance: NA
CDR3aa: CASSARGSGANVLTF
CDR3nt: TGTGCCAGCAGCGCTAGGGGGTCTGGGGCCAACGTCCTGACTTTC

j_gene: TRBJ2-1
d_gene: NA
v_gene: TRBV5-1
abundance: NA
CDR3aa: CASSFDNEQFF
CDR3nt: TGCGCCAGCAGCTTCGACAATGAGCAGTTCTTC

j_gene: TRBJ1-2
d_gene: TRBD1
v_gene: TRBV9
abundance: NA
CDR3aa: CASTASFNRGHYTF
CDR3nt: TGTGCCAGCACCGCATCCTTTAACAGGGGGCACTACACCTTC

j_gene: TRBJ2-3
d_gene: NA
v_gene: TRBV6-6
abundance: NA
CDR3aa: CASSYSRASTDTQYF
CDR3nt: TGTGCCAGCAGTTACTCCAGAGCCAGCACAGATACGCAGTATTTT

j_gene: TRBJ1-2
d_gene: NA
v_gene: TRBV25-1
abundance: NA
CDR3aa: CASSESGRTAHYGYTF
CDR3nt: TGTGCCAGCAGTGAATCGGGGAGAACAGCTCATTACGGCTACACCTTC

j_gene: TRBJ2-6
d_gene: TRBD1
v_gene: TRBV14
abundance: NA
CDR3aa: CATSTGNSGANVLTF
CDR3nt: TGTGCCACTTCGACAGGGAACTCTGGGGCCAACGTCCTGACTTTC

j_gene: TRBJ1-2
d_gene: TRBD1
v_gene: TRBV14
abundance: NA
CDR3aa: CASSQEDWDRDF
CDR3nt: TGTGCCAGCAGCCAAGAAGACTGGGACAGAGACTTC

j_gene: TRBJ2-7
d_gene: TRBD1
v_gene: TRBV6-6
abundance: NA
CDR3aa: CASSYGRDRGFYEQYF
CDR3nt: TGTGCCAGCAGTTATGGGCGGGACAGGGGGTTCTACGAGCAGTACTTC

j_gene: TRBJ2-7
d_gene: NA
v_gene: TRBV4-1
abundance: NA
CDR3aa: CASSQGGGRRANYEQYF
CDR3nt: TGCGCCAGCAGCCAAGGGGGGGGGCGCAGGGCCAACTACGAGCAGTACTTC

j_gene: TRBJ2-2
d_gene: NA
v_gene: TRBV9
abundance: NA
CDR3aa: CASSVDPGDTGELFF
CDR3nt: TGTGCCAGCAGCGTAGATCCAGGCGACACCGGGGAGCTGTTTTTT

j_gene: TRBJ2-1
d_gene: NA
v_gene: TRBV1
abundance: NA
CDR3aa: CTSRTGNSYNEQFF
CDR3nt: TGCACCAGCAGAACAGGGAACTCCTACAATGAGCAGTTCTTC

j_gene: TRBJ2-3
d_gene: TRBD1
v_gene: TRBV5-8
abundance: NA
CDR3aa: CASSWGQGRTDTQYF
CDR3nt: TGTGCCAGCAGCTGGGGACAGGGGAGGACAGATACGCAGTATTTT

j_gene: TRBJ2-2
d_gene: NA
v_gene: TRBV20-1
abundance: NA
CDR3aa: CSARDSMPGELFF
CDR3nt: TGCAGTGCTAGAGACTCGATGCCCGGGGAGCTGTTTTTT

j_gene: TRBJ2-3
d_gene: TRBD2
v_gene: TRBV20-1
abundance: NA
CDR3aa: CSATGTSELTDTQYF
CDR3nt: TGCAGTGCCACCGGGACTAGCGAGCTCACAGATACGCAGTATTTT

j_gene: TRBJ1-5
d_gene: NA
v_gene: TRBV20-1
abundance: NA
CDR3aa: CSARKGAGRKPQHF
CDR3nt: TGCAGTGCTAGAAAAGGGGCAGGGAGAAAGCCCCAGCATTTT

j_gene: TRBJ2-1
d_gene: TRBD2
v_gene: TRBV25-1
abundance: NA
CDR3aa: CASRRTSGRYNEQFF
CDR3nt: TGTGCCAGCAGGAGAACTAGCGGGAGATACAATGAGCAGTTCTTC

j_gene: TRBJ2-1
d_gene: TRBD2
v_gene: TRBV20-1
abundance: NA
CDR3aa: CSARGWGLAENEQFF
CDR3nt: TGCAGTGCTAGAGGATGGGGACTAGCCGAAAATGAGCAGTTCTTC

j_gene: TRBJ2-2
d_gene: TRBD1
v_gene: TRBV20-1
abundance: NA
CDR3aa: CSANRGQNTGELFF
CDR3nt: TGCAGTGCTAACAGGGGGCAAAACACCGGGGAGCTGTTTTTT

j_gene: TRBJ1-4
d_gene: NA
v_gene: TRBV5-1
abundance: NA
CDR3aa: CASKGGSKLFF
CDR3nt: TGCGCCAGCAAAGGGGGATCCAAACTGTTTTTT

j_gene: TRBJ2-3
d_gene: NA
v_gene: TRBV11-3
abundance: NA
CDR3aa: CASSSWDSTTDTQYF
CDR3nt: TGTGCCAGCAGCTCCTGGGACTCGACGACAGATACGCAGTATTTT

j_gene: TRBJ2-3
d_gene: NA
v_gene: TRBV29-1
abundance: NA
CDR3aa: CSVPEGWSPDTQYF
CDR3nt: TGCAGCGTCCCAGAGGGCTGGTCCCCAGATACGCAGTATTTT

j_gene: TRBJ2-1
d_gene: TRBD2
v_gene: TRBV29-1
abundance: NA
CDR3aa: CSTYGTSEVNEQFF
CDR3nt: TGCAGCACATACGGGACTAGCGAGGTCAATGAGCAGTTCTTC

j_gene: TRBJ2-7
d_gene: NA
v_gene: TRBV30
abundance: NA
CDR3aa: CAWSGGHEQYF
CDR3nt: TGTGCCTGGAGTGGCGGCCACGAGCAGTACTTC

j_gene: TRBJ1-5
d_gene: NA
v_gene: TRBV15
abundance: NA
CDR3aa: CATSKLDRDSNQPQHF
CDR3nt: TGTGCCACCAGCAAACTGGACAGAGATAGCAATCAGCCCCAGCATTTT

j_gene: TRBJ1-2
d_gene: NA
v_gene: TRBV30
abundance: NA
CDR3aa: CAWSVGVNYGYTF
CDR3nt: TGTGCCTGGAGTGTGGGGGTTAACTATGGCTACACCTTC

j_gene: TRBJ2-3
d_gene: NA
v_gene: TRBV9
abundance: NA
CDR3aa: CASSVVASTDTQYF
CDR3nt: TGTGCCAGCAGCGTAGTTGCCAGCACAGATACGCAGTATTTT

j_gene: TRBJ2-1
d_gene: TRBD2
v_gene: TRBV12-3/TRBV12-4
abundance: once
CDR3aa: CASSLSGTYNEQFF
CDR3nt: TGTGCCAGCAGCCTTAGCGGGACGTACAATGAGCAGTTCTTC

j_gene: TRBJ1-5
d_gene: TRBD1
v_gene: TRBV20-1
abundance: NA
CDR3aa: CSASRDRRNQPQHF
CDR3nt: TGCAGTGCTAGTAGGGACAGACGCAATCAGCCCCAGCATTTT

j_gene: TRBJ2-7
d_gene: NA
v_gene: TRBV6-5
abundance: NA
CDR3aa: CASHRALIPYEQYF
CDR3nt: TGTGCCAGCCACAGGGCCCTCATACCGTACGAGCAGTACTTC

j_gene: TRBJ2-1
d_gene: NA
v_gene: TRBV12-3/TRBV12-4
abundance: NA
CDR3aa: CASSFRAGRTNEQFF
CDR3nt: TGTGCCAGCAGTTTCCGCGCGGGTAGAACTAATGAGCAGTTCTTC